Included here is one TCR beta chain sequence, with context. This clonotype was seen at least ten times. There is no known antigen for this receptor. One base away there is no much larger clone; base qualities are not given. This sample stems from a study of early T cells in non-severe SARS-CoV-2 infection (dated by TCRdb to the early 2020s). Describing the broader study: Bulk RNA from unsorted whole blood was used for TCR sequencing, so alpha and beta chains could not be paired. The full study reports these points: VDJdb matching was skewed toward anti-spike CD8 responses, so virus-specific expansions were likely underestimated and private and CD4 specificities were missed.

Set within a cohort of healthcare workers in London, UK, this nested case-control study involved weekly PCR testing of nasopharyngeal swabs along with blood sampling. Healthcare workers were recruited during the week of the UK lockdown, between 23 and 31 March 2020, and followed weekly for up to roughly 15 weeks. The germline V gene (reference sequence) sets CDR1 to MNHEY and CDR2 to SMNVEV. The trim is 2 bases for V and 3 bases for J, with a gap of 10 bases between the germline ends. CDR3 length: 15 amino acids, cysteine to phenylalanine. Just CDR3 DNA is preserved here, 45 bases in frame from base 1. To prepare the library, 5' RACE was applied. TCRdb records NextSeq 500 as the sequencer. Unique molecular identifiers were attached to individual cDNA molecules in the TCR library protocol so that sequencing error and PCR bias could be corrected. Both TCR alpha and beta chains were sequenced, and tight co-correlation was observed between alpha and beta sequence abundances in each sample. Concerning the study's data processing: Decombinator V4 was used to annotate TCR sequences for V gene, J gene and CDR3. Expanded TCRs were defined as changing significantly between any two time points under a Poisson model with p below 0.0001. Abundances of TCRs were expressed as counts per million after normalisation to the total number of TCRs sequenced in each sample. TRAV1-2 paired with TRAJ12, TRAJ20 or TRAJ33 defined MAIT TCRs, while TRAV10 paired with TRAJ18 defined iNKT TCRs. A search of VDJdb, accessed on 1 November 2021, was run for TCRs annotated to CMV, EBV and SARS-CoV-2, with TCRs annotated for multiple antigens excluded. Through fastp at Q25 and MiXCR, TCRdb rebuilt clones from the public reads, retaining in-frame beta chains. Each entry merges the rows of one CDR3 protein and shows their most common DNA and genes. The V and J calls were determined by TCRdb, not by the authors. Recorded for this sample are about 83,000 distinct CDR3 sequences; 8% to 13% of them occurred a single time. The ten biggest clones cover 8% of the sample.

This chain is built from TRBV27 and TRBJ2-2, and the D gene may be TRBD1, 6 bases matching. The receptor's source is an adult who was a healthcare worker with PCR-confirmed SARS-CoV-2 infection or an uninfected control (not recorded which). The source was whole blood, collected at baseline. For the CDR3, the sequence is CASSLAQGYTGELFF. The nucleotide sequence is TGTGCCAGCAGTTTAGCACAGGGTTACACCGGGGAGCTGTTTTTT.